Listed here is a single T cell receptor (beta chain). The assay was immunoSEQ multiplex PCR, and TCRdb's table has in-frame clones only and misses some. The sample carries more than 550,000 clones, approximately 83% recorded once. The entry originates in a study of shared T cell receptors in the human thymus. The sample also formed part of further work on human thymus T cells.

Material: thymocytes. This clonotype was obtained from a girl less than two years old with a congenital heart defect.

The CDR3 DNA reads as TGTGCCAGCAGCCCTGGGACAGGGCTGGAAGCTTTCTTT. Translation gives CASSPGTGLEAFF. This chain links TRBV7-6 with TRBJ1-1; 9 bases match TRBD1. This CDR3 contains 13 residues. Germline CDR1 reads SGHVS; CDR2 reads FNYEAQ. Trimming removed 5 bases from V and 8 bases from J; junction bases left unmatched: 6.